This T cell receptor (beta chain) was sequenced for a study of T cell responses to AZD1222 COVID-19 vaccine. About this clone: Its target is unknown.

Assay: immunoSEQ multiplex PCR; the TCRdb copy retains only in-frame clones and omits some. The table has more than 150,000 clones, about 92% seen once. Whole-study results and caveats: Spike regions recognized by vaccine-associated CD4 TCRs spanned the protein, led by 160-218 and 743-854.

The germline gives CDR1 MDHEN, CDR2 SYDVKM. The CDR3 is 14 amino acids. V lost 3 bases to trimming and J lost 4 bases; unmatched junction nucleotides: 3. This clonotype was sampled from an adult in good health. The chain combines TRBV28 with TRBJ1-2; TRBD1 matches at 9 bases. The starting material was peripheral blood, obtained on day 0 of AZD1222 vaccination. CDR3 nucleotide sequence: TGTGCCAGCAGTTTCGGGGACAGGGCCTATGGCTACACCTTC. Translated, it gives CASSFGDRAYGYTF.